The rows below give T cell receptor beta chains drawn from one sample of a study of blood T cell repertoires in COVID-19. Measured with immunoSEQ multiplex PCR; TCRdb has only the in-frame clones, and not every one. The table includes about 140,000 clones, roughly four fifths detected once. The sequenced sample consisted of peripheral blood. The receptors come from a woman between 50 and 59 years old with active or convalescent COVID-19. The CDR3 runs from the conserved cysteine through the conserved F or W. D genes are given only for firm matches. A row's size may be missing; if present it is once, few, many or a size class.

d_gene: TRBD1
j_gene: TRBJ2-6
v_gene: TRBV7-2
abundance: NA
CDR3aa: CASSPGQSGANVLTF
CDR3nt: TGTGCCAGCAGCCCGGGACAGTCTGGGGCCAACGTCCTGACTTTC

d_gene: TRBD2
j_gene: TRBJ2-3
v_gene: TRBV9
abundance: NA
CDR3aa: CASSVVSSGRSDTQYF
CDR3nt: TGTGCCAGCAGCGTAGTGTCTAGCGGGAGATCTGATACGCAGTATTTT

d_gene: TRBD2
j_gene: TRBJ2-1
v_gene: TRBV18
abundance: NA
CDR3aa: CASSTSGGDNEQFF
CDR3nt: TGTGCCAGTTCAACTAGCGGGGGAGACAATGAGCAGTTCTTC

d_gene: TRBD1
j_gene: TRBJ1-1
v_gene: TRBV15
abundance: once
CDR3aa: CATSREDRGGTEAFF
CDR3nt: TGTGCCACCAGCAGAGAGGACAGGGGTGGCACTGAAGCTTTCTTT

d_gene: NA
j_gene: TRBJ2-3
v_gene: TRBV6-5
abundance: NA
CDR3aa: CASSYGQPGADTQYF
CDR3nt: TGTGCCAGCAGTTATGGACAGCCCGGGGCAGATACGCAGTATTTT

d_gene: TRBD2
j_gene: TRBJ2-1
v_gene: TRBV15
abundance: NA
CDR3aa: CATSTEAGYNEQFF
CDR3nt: TGTGCCACCAGCACAGAAGCGGGGTACAATGAGCAGTTCTTC

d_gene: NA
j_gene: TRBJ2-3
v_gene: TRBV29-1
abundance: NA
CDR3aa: CSVRQGGTDTQYF
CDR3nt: TGCAGCGTCCGGCAGGGCGGCACAGATACGCAGTATTTT

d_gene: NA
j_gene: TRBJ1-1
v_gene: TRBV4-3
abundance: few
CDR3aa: CASSQDILPNTEAFF
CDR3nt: TGCGCCAGCAGCCAAGACATACTCCCGAACACTGAAGCTTTCTTT

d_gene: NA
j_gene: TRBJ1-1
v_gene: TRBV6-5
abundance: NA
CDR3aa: CASTQRGGTAFF
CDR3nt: TGTGCCAGCACCCAAAGGGGGGGTACAGCTTTCTTT

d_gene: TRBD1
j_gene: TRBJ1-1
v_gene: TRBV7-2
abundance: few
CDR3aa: CASTPGRTRGQNTEAFF
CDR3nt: TGTGCCAGCACCCCGGGCCGAACTAGGGGGCAGAACACTGAAGCTTTCTTT

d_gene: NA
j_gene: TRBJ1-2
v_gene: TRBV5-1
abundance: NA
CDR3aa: CASSLDGGMAYGYTF
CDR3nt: TGCGCCAGCAGCTTGGATGGAGGGATGGCCTATGGCTACACCTTC

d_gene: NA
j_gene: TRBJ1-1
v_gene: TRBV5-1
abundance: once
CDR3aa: CASSLVYSSNTEAFF
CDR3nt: TGCGCCAGCAGCTTGGTTTATTCCTCGAACACTGAAGCTTTCTTT

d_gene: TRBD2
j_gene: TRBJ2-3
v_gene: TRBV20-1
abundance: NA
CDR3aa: CSASRRGGTDTQYF
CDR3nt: TGCAGTGCTAGTCGGCGGGGGGGCACAGATACGCAGTATTTT

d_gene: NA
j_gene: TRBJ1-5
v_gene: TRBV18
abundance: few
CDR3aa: CASSTGSGGNQPQHF
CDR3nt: TGTGCCAGCTCAACTGGGTCGGGGGGCAATCAGCCCCAGCATTTT

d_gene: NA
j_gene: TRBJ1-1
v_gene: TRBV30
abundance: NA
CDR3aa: CASLPPGPPGWAFF
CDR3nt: TGTGCCTCCCTACCGCCAGGGCCCCCCGGATGGGCTTTCTTT

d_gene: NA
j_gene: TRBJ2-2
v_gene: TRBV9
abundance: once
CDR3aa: CASSAYLSQGELFF
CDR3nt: TGTGCCAGCAGCGCGTACCTTAGCCAGGGGGAGCTGTTTTTT

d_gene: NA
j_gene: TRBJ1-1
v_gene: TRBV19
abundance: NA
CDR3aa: CASSPWRANTEAFF
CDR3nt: TGTGCCAGTAGTCCTTGGAGGGCGAACACTGAAGCTTTCTTT

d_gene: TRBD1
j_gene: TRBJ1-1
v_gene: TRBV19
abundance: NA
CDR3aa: CASSPTGGLTEAFF
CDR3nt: TGTGCCAGTAGCCCGACAGGGGGCCTTACTGAAGCTTTCTTT

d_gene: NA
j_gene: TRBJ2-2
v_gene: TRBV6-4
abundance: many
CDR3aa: CAAREGETGELFF
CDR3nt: TGTGCGGCCAGGGAGGGGGAGACCGGGGAGCTGTTTTTT